Each of the 5 T cell receptor beta chains below was sequenced from the same sample in a study of tumor and adjacent non-tumor tissue in lung cancer. No cell sorting was done before RNA was extracted from the tissue. TCRbeta libraries were built with three rounds of nested PCR, modified from ARM-PCR. TCRdb independently ran MiXCR on the multiplex PCR reads; one entry per CDR3 protein. Altogether approximately 150,000 distinct CDR3 sequences are present, around 65% being singletons, with the ten largest covering about 20%. Material for sequencing was lung tumor tissue. Receptor source: a man between 60 and 70 years old with small cell lung cancer.

The chain is built from TRBV12-3 or TRBV12-4 and TRBJ1-2; D possibly corresponds to TRBD1 (6 bases). The CDR3 has 15 residues. Trimming took off 3 bases at V and 10 bases at J, with 21 bases between the two ends. For the CDR3, the DNA is TGTGCCAGCAGTTTCGCGGCGTGGGGACAATCAAACTACACCTTC. Translation: CASSFAAWGQSNYTF.

A remark on this clonotype: At one boundary the junction diverges from the germline segment, which might be a read error. V gene TRBV6-6 combines with J gene TRBJ1-5; D is ambiguous. CDR3 length: 13 residues. Germline CDR1 and CDR2: MNHNY and SVGAGI (reference sequence). CDR3 sequence reads: CVSSSFLGQPQHF. CDR3 bases: TGTGTCAGCAGTTCCTTCCTAGGGCAGCCCCAGCATTTT.

The rearrangement joins TRBV4-2 to TRBJ1-1; D perhaps matches TRBD1 (6 bases). This CDR3 has 13 amino acids. CDR1 is LGHNA, CDR2 YNFKEQ, per germline. V lost 3 bases, J lost 2 bases, and 7 bases lay in between. In DNA form, the CDR3 reads TGTGCCAGCAGCCACAGGGGTAACACTGAAGCTTTCTTT. This codes for CASSHRGNTEAFF.

This sequence joins TRBV29-1 and TRBJ2-7; the match to TRBD1 covers 9 bases. Germline-derived CDR1 and CDR2 are SQVTM and ANQGSEA. The CDR3 covers 12 residues. J lost 9 bases, V lost 8 bases, and 11 bases had no gene match. The CDR3 nucleotides are TGCAGCATTGGGGACAGGGTGATATGGCAGTACTTC. It encodes CSIGDRVIWQYF.

The CDR3 DNA reads TGTGCCAGCAGTGTAGCTTGGGGGGTTCAATACGATACGCAGTATTTT. This codes for CASSVAWGVQYDTQYF. The chain recombines TRBV6-1 with TRBJ2-3, with D tentatively TRBD2 (6 bases). Germline values: CDR1 MNHNS, CDR2 SASEGT. This CDR3 contains 16 residues. Trimming stripped 4 bases from V and 6 bases from J, with 20 bases between.